These T cell receptor beta chains were read from a single sample in a study of blood T cell repertoires in COVID-19. Data came from immunoSEQ multiplex PCR; TCRdb stores just in-frame clones and leaves some out. The table includes 150,000 to 200,000 clones, 65% to 90% detected once. The sequencing input was PBMCs or T cells enriched from blood (not recorded which). Receptors were obtained from a man aged 50 to 59 who had recovered from COVID-19. Both conserved end residues are part of each CDR3. D genes are given only for firm matches. Size is stated for part of the rows, as once, few or many counts, or as a class when the clone is expanded.

V gene: TRBV9; D gene: -; J gene: TRBJ2-3; clone size: -; CDR3 protein: CASSVGGIRTDTQYF; CDR3 DNA: TGTGCCAGCAGCGTAGGAGGGATCCGCACAGATACGCAGTATTTT
V gene: TRBV2; D gene: -; J gene: TRBJ2-1; clone size: -; CDR3 protein: CASRATGLDEQFF; CDR3 DNA: TGTGCCAGCAGGGCAACAGGGTTGGATGAGCAGTTCTTC
V gene: TRBV7-2; D gene: -; J gene: TRBJ1-1; clone size: -; CDR3 protein: CASSLVVNTEAFF; CDR3 DNA: TGTGCCAGCAGCTTAGTAGTGAACACTGAAGCTTTCTTT
V gene: TRBV27; D gene: -; J gene: TRBJ1-2; clone size: -; CDR3 protein: CASGTGRDYGYTF; CDR3 DNA: TGTGCCAGCGGAACAGGGAGGGACTATGGCTACACCTTC
V gene: TRBV7-2; D gene: -; J gene: TRBJ1-2; clone size: -; CDR3 protein: CASSPLNLNYGYTF; CDR3 DNA: TGTGCCAGCAGCCCTCTCAACTTAAACTATGGCTACACCTTC
V gene: TRBV15; D gene: -; J gene: TRBJ1-4; clone size: -; CDR3 protein: CATSIDEGQRLFF; CDR3 DNA: TGTGCCACCAGCATAGACGAAGGACAGAGGCTGTTTTTT
V gene: TRBV19; D gene: -; J gene: TRBJ1-2; clone size: -; CDR3 protein: CASSHRADYGYTF; CDR3 DNA: TGTGCCAGTAGTCACAGGGCTGACTATGGCTACACCTTC
V gene: TRBV6-5; D gene: TRBD1; J gene: TRBJ1-3; clone size: -; CDR3 protein: CASRQGSFGNTIYF; CDR3 DNA: TGTGCCAGTCGACAGGGGTCCTTTGGAAACACCATATATTTT
V gene: TRBV5-1; D gene: -; J gene: TRBJ2-4; clone size: once; CDR3 protein: CASSWDNHLAKNIQYF; CDR3 DNA: TGCGCCAGCAGCTGGGACAACCACCTAGCCAAAAACATTCAGTACTTC
V gene: TRBV11-3; D gene: -; J gene: TRBJ2-3; clone size: -; CDR3 protein: CASSLPGADTQYF; CDR3 DNA: TGTGCCAGCAGCCTTCCAGGGGCAGATACGCAGTATTTT
V gene: TRBV9; D gene: -; J gene: TRBJ1-2; clone size: -; CDR3 protein: CASSVAGYGYTF; CDR3 DNA: TGTGCCAGCAGCGTAGCCGGCTATGGCTACACCTTC
V gene: TRBV3-1/TRBV3-2; D gene: -; J gene: TRBJ1-3; clone size: -; CDR3 protein: CASSQVAGGAGNTIYF; CDR3 DNA: TGTGCCAGCAGCCAAGTAGCGGGGGGCGCTGGAAACACCATATATTTT
V gene: TRBV7-9; D gene: -; J gene: TRBJ2-6; clone size: -; CDR3 protein: CASSLIGSGANVLTF; CDR3 DNA: TGTGCCAGCAGCTTAATCGGCTCTGGGGCCAACGTCCTGACTTTC
V gene: TRBV19; D gene: TRBD1; J gene: TRBJ2-2; clone size: few; CDR3 protein: CASRGNRGRSTGELFF; CDR3 DNA: TGTGCCAGTAGGGGGAACAGGGGGCGTAGCACCGGGGAGCTGTTTTTT
V gene: TRBV5-1; D gene: -; J gene: TRBJ1-6; clone size: -; CDR3 protein: CASSLGRSGGNSPLHF; CDR3 DNA: TGCGCCAGCAGCTTGGGTAGGTCAGGAGGGAATTCACCCCTCCACTTT
V gene: TRBV19; D gene: TRBD1; J gene: TRBJ1-5; clone size: -; CDR3 protein: CASSAGGQTRGQPQHF; CDR3 DNA: TGTGCCAGTAGTGCAGGGGGACAGACGCGGGGTCAGCCCCAGCATTTT
V gene: TRBV19; D gene: TRBD1; J gene: TRBJ1-2; clone size: -; CDR3 protein: CASSTGQGTYGYTF; CDR3 DNA: TGTGCCAGTAGTACGGGACAGGGAACCTATGGCTACACCTTC
V gene: TRBV6-2/TRBV6-3; D gene: TRBD1; J gene: TRBJ1-2; clone size: -; CDR3 protein: CASSYGSGQRFYGYTF; CDR3 DNA: TGTGCCAGCAGTTACGGGTCGGGACAGCGCTTCTATGGCTACACCTTC
V gene: TRBV19; D gene: TRBD2; J gene: TRBJ2-3; clone size: -; CDR3 protein: CASRLAGTDTQYF; CDR3 DNA: TGTGCCAGTAGACTAGCGGGGACAGATACGCAGTATTTT
V gene: TRBV30; D gene: TRBD1; J gene: TRBJ1-1; clone size: -; CDR3 protein: CAWTSRQGGTEAFF; CDR3 DNA: TGTGCCTGGACCAGTAGACAGGGGGGCACTGAAGCTTTCTTT
V gene: TRBV5-1; D gene: -; J gene: TRBJ1-4; clone size: -; CDR3 protein: CASSLVFGEKLFF; CDR3 DNA: TGCGCCAGCAGCTTGGTGTTCGGGGAAAAACTGTTTTTT
V gene: TRBV28; D gene: TRBD1; J gene: TRBJ1-5; clone size: -; CDR3 protein: CASSLTHRGNGQPQHF; CDR3 DNA: TGTGCCAGCAGTTTAACTCACAGGGGGAACGGTCAGCCCCAGCATTTT
V gene: TRBV6-6; D gene: -; J gene: TRBJ1-4; clone size: -; CDR3 protein: CASSYVTANEKLFF; CDR3 DNA: TGTGCCAGCAGTTACGTGACAGCTAATGAAAAACTGTTTTTT
V gene: TRBV19; D gene: TRBD1; J gene: TRBJ1-4; clone size: -; CDR3 protein: CASRPRGTGVNEKLFF; CDR3 DNA: TGTGCCAGTCGACCAAGGGGGACAGGGGTAAATGAAAAACTGTTTTTT
V gene: TRBV6-5; D gene: TRBD2; J gene: TRBJ2-3; clone size: -; CDR3 protein: CASSLQRGNTDTQYF; CDR3 DNA: TGTGCCAGCAGTCTTCAGCGGGGGAACACAGATACGCAGTATTTT
V gene: TRBV15; D gene: -; J gene: TRBJ2-1; clone size: -; CDR3 protein: CATSEQGNEQFF; CDR3 DNA: TGTGCCACCAGCGAACAGGGCAATGAGCAGTTCTTC
V gene: TRBV4-1; D gene: -; J gene: TRBJ1-5; clone size: -; CDR3 protein: CASSQDRGDQPQHF; CDR3 DNA: TGCGCCAGCAGCCAAGATCGGGGAGATCAGCCCCAGCATTTT
V gene: TRBV30; D gene: -; J gene: TRBJ2-7; clone size: -; CDR3 protein: CASGQPYLYEQYF; CDR3 DNA: TGTGCCTCAGGACAGCCCTACCTCTACGAGCAGTACTTC
V gene: TRBV7-8; D gene: TRBD1; J gene: TRBJ1-2; clone size: -; CDR3 protein: CASSSGQGSGYTF; CDR3 DNA: TGTGCCAGCAGCTCGGGACAGGGTAGTGGCTACACCTTC
V gene: TRBV11-2; D gene: -; J gene: TRBJ2-1; clone size: -; CDR3 protein: CASSLETGRQFF; CDR3 DNA: TGTGCCAGCAGCTTAGAAACCGGGAGGCAGTTCTTC
V gene: TRBV6-5; D gene: -; J gene: TRBJ1-6; clone size: -; CDR3 protein: CASSYSRNNSPLHF; CDR3 DNA: TGTGCCAGCAGTTACAGCCGAAATAATTCACCCCTCCACTTT
V gene: TRBV3-1/TRBV3-2; D gene: -; J gene: TRBJ2-7; clone size: -; CDR3 protein: CASSQVAATGEQYF; CDR3 DNA: TGTGCCAGCAGCCAAGTGGCGGCGACGGGCGAGCAGTACTTC
V gene: TRBV28; D gene: TRBD1; J gene: TRBJ1-1; clone size: -; CDR3 protein: CASSLGWGTGARNTEAFF; CDR3 DNA: TGTGCCAGCAGTTTGGGCTGGGGGACAGGGGCGAGGAACACTGAAGCTTTCTTT
V gene: TRBV4-2; D gene: -; J gene: TRBJ1-3; clone size: -; CDR3 protein: CASSQFPGTTGNTIYF; CDR3 DNA: TGTGCCAGCAGCCAATTCCCCGGGACAACTGGAAACACCATATATTTT
V gene: TRBV19; D gene: -; J gene: TRBJ2-5; clone size: many; CDR3 protein: CASSIRQGIRETQYF; CDR3 DNA: TGTGCCAGTAGTATTCGGCAGGGTATTAGGGAGACCCAGTACTTC